The 24 T cell receptor beta chains below come from one sample, sequenced in a study of blood T cell repertoires in COVID-19. Libraries were prepared by immunoSEQ multiplex PCR; TCRdb keeps only in-frame clonotypes and omits some of them. In the table there are nearly 200,000 clones, 84% of which are singletons. Sequencing was done on a sample of peripheral blood. Every receptor here comes from a woman aged 70-85 years with active or convalescent COVID-19.

The V and J genes are TRBV14 and TRBJ1-1; 7 nucleotides agree with TRBD1. Germline V CDR1 and CDR2: SGHDN, FVKESK. With V trimmed by 4 bases and J by 1 base, 6 bases remained unmatched. The CDR3 is made up of 15 amino acids. CDR3 sequence: CASSRQGTKNTEAFF. The CDR3 DNA sequence: TGTGCCAGCAGCCGACAGGGAACTAAGAACACTGAAGCTTTCTTT.

V is TRBV13 and J is TRBJ2-5, with 7 positions matching TRBD1. The V segment lost 1 base and the J segment 5 bases; nucleotides outside the gene matches: 16. The CDR3 loop spans 18 amino acids. CDR1 is PRHDT and CDR2 is FYEKMQ in the germline V gene (reference sequence). The CDR3 sequence: CASSLDVVGRGLRETQYF. CDR3 coding DNA: TGTGCCAGCAGCTTAGACGTCGTGGGCAGGGGGTTAAGGGAGACCCAGTACTTC.

The V gene is TRBV18, the J gene TRBJ2-6; D unclear. The CDR3 spans 14 residues. Germline CDR1 reads KGHSH; CDR2 reads LQKENI. Trimming took off 5 bases at V and 0 bases at J, with 5 bases between the two ends. The DNA of the CDR3 is TGTGCCAGCTCAGAGCTCTCTGGGGCCAACGTCCTGACTTTC. Protein: CASSELSGANVLTF. The entire variable domain, with the rest obtained from reference TRBV18 and TRBJ2-6, is as follows: NAGVMQNPRHLVRRRGQEARLRCSPMKGHSHVYWYRQLPEEGLKFMVYLQKENIIDESGMPKERFSAEFPKEGPSILRIQQVVRGDSAAYFCASSELSGANVLTFGAGSRLTVL.

This clone has just one count. The V call is TRBV6-5, the J call TRBJ1-5, with D possibly matching TRBD1 (5 bases). CDR1 is MNHEY and CDR2 is SVGAGI in the germline V gene. This CDR3 has 15 amino acids. Trimming shortened V by 8 bases and J by 3 bases, and 17 bases separated the two germline ends. The CDR3 loop is CASSALGGPNQPQHF. For the CDR3, the DNA is TGTGCCAGCTCAGCTCTCGGGGGTCCCAATCAGCCCCAGCATTTT.

V gene TRBV18 combines with J gene TRBJ2-5; no firm D call. Trimming left V 3 bases short and J 2 bases short, with 13 bases between. CDR1 and CDR2 (germline): KGHSH, LQKENI. The CDR3 spans 15 residues. The CDR3 DNA follows: TGTGCCAGCTCACCTGTCGGCGCCGGGCAAGAGACCCAGTACTTC. Its translation: CASSPVGAGQETQYF.

The rearrangement uses TRBV18 and TRBJ2-1, with D tentatively TRBD1 (6 bases). The CDR3 is 16 amino acids. Germline V gene lookup returns CDR1 KGHSH and CDR2 LQKENI. Trimming shortened V by 3 bases and J by 4 bases, and 16 bases separated the two germline ends. CDR3 region: CASSPGTRGIYNEQFF. CDR3 bases: TGTGCCAGCTCACCCGGGACAAGGGGGATTTACAATGAGCAGTTCTTC.

This clone occurred many times. This rearrangement joins TRBV29-1 to TRBJ1-2; 9 bases are shared with TRBD1. Trimming at V came to 6 bases and at J to 5 bases, leaving 10 bases not matched to a gene. The CDR3 consists of 14 residues. CDR1 is SQVTM and CDR2 is ANQGSEA in the germline V gene. CDR3 protein: CSVFDGTGRYGYTF. In DNA form, the CDR3 reads TGCAGCGTGTTCGATGGGACAGGGCGATATGGCTACACCTTC.

As concerns this clone: No DNA is shown, since the ends of the CDR3 on it are uncertain; the CDR3 is the one TCRdb lists. This chain uses TRBV5-5 with TRBJ2-7; TRBD1 is the table's D call and was not checked against the DNA. Ends included, the CDR3 has 15 residues. Germline loops: CDR1 SGHKS, CDR2 YYEKEE (reference sequence). This CDR3 reads CASSLVFGEGALLYF.

This chain joins TRBV2 and TRBJ1-1; TRBD1 might be the D (5 bases). The V end lost 4 bases, the J end lost 5 bases, and 14 bases lay between the germline ends. Germline CDR1 reads SNHLY; CDR2 reads FYNNEI. The CDR3 sequence is 14 residues long. The CDR3 DNA reads TGTGCCAGCAGTGCGACAGCGGGGGGGACTGAAGCTTTCTTT. It translates to CASSATAGGTEAFF.

This chain connects TRBV2 to TRBJ2-5, with D maybe TRBD1 (6 bases). V lost 4 bases, J lost 5 bases, and 11 bases lay in between. Germline CDR1 and CDR2: SNHLY and FYNNEI. The CDR3 totals 13 residues. The CDR3 DNA reads as TGTGCCAGCAGTGTAGGGGGTCGCGAGACCCAGTACTTC. Residues: CASSVGGRETQYF.

The V call is TRBV5-4, the J call TRBJ1-1; 7 nucleotides line up with TRBD1. The CDR3 extends over 13 amino acids. J gave up 5 bases and V 6 bases, and 7 bases lay outside the gene matches. Germline assignment: CDR1 SGHNT and CDR2 YYREEE (reference sequence). CDR3 coding DNA: TGTGCCAGCAACGACAGGGTGGGAACTGAAGCTTTCTTT. Protein sequence: CASNDRVGTEAFF. The full variable domain, in which reference TRBV5-4 and TRBJ1-1 provide the parts outside the CDR3, is ETGVTQSPTHLIKTRGQQVTLRCSSQSGHNTVSWYQQALGQGPQFIFQYYREEENGRGNFPPRFSGLQFPNYSSELNVNALELDDSALYLCASNDRVGTEAFFGQGTRLTVV.

This chain connects TRBV10-3 to TRBJ2-5; possible D gene TRBD1, 6 bases. V was pared by 6 bases and J by 8 bases, with 13 bases between. The CDR3 loop spans 12 amino acids. The germline V gene has CDR1 ENHRY and CDR2 SYGVKD. Written as DNA, the CDR3 is TGTGCCATCAGCGAAGGGGGTTTTACCCAGTACTTC. Amino acids: CAISEGGFTQYF.

The chain has TRBV5-4 and TRBJ1-1; tentative D call: TRBD1 (6 bases). The CDR3 is 16 amino acids. Germline V gene lookup returns CDR1 SGHNT and CDR2 YYREEE (reference sequence). V lost 4 bases and J 0 bases, leaving 16 bases between the germline ends. CDR3 residues: CASSPYRVYMNTEAFF. For the CDR3, the DNA is TGTGCCAGCAGCCCCTACAGGGTCTACATGAACACTGAAGCTTTCTTT.

The rearrangement uses TRBV5-4 and TRBJ2-7, with 10 nucleotides matching TRBD1. Unmatched junction bases numbered 7, after V lost 4 bases and J lost 3 bases. The germline CDR1 and CDR2 sequences are SGHNT and YYREEE (reference sequence). CDR3 length equals 15 residues. The CDR3 sequence is CASSRGGDRGYEQYF. DNA of the CDR3: TGTGCCAGCAGCCGCGGCGGGGACAGGGGCTACGAGCAGTACTTC.

V and J are TRBV12-5 and TRBJ2-5; 11 nucleotides agree with TRBD2. Germline loops: CDR1 LGHNT, CDR2 FRNRAP. The CDR3 extends over 19 amino acids. The trim removed 2 bases at V and 5 bases at J, leaving 16 bases unmatched. CDR3 nucleotide sequence: TGTGCTAGTGGTTTGTCACAGAAGAGCCTAGCGGGAGGCGGGGAGACCCAGTACTTC. Its translation is CASGLSQKSLAGGGETQYF.

This clone is a singleton in its sample. The gene calls are TRBV11-2 and TRBJ2-2; TRBD1 might be the D (7 bases). V lost 1 base and J lost 8, with 14 bases in between. Germline assignment: CDR1 SGHAT and CDR2 FQNNGV. The CDR3 loop spans 15 amino acids. The CDR3 DNA reads TGTGCCAGCAGCTTAGGTGCCAGGGGGGTTGGGGAGCTGTTTTTT. Translated: CASSLGARGVGELFF.

The V gene is TRBV7-9, the J gene TRBJ1-1, with no clear D. The germline V gene encodes CDR1 SEHNR and CDR2 FQNEAQ (reference sequence). Trimming took 4 bases from V and 3 from J, leaving 15 bases between them. CDR3 size: 15 residues. CDR3 protein: CASSSLPRRDTEAFF. The CDR3 bases are TGTGCCAGCAGCTCCCTACCCAGACGGGACACTGAAGCTTTCTTT.

This CDR3 is CASSPGLSNTEAFF. CDR3 in DNA: TGTGCCAGCTCACCGGGACTATCGAACACTGAAGCTTTCTTT. The chain couples TRBV18 to TRBJ1-1; D possibly corresponds to TRBD1 (5 bases). Germline values: CDR1 KGHSH, CDR2 LQKENI. Trimming removed 3 bases at V and 1 base at J, with 9 bases between. This CDR3 is 14 amino acids long.

The V call is TRBV5-4, the J call TRBJ2-7; 8 positions match TRBD1. This CDR3 contains 13 residues. Germline lookup yields CDR1 SGHNT and CDR2 YYREEE (reference sequence). Trimming took 2 bases from V and 7 from J; bases not matched to a gene: 5. The CDR3 loop is CASSFQGAGEQYF. CDR3 bases: TGTGCCAGCAGCTTTCAGGGGGCCGGAGAGCAGTACTTC.

This clone showed up just a few times. CDR3 nucleotide sequence: TGTGCCAGCAGCTTAGGCGAACAGGGCTACGAGCAGTACTTC. Its translation: CASSLGEQGYEQYF. V is TRBV11-2 and J is TRBJ2-7, with D possibly being TRBD1 (6 bases). Trimming took 1 base from V and 3 from J, leaving 10 bases between them. The germline CDR1 and CDR2 sequences are SGHAT and FQNNGV. CDR3 size: 14 residues.

This sequence joins TRBV28 and TRBJ2-3; the match to TRBD2 covers 8 bases. The CDR3 spans 16 residues. Per the germline V gene, CDR1 is MDHEN and CDR2 is SYDVKM. Trimming at V came to 2 bases and at J to 0 bases, leaving 4 bases not matched to a gene. The CDR3 nucleotides are TGTGCCAGCAGTTTAGGTAGCGGGACTAGCACAGATACGCAGTATTTT. Protein: CASSLGSGTSTDTQYF.

This chain uses TRBV29-1 with TRBJ1-4; D is unclear. Germline CDR1 is SQVTM and CDR2 is ANQGSEA. V lost 8 bases to trimming and J lost 5 bases, with 9 bases between them. The CDR3 runs to 11 residues. The CDR3 DNA reads as TGCAGCACTCGGGTAAATGAAAAACTGTTTTTT. The encoded protein is CSTRVNEKLFF.

CDR3 loop: CASAVDSPGNTIYF. CDR3 in DNA: TGTGCCAGCGCCGTCGACAGCCCAGGAAACACCATATATTTT. This chain uses TRBV18 with TRBJ1-3, with TRBD1 as a possible D gene (5 bases). The CDR3 extends over 14 amino acids. Germline assignment: CDR1 KGHSH and CDR2 LQKENI. Trimming took 8 bases from V and 4 from J, leaving 15 bases between them. The full variable domain, completed using reference TRBV18 and TRBJ1-3, is NAGVMQNPRHLVRRRGQEARLRCSPMKGHSHVYWYRQLPEEGLKFMVYLQKENIIDESGMPKERFSAEFPKEGPSILRIQQVVRGDSAAYFCASAVDSPGNTIYFGEGSWLTVV.

V gene TRBV27 combines with J gene TRBJ2-7; 16 bases are a match to TRBD2. Per germline, CDR1 MNHEY and CDR2 SMNVEV (reference sequence). J was trimmed by 2 bases and V by 0 bases; bases with no gene match: 1. The CDR3 has 17 residues. CDR3 amino acids: CASSLSGTSGRAYEQYF. The CDR3 nucleotides read TGTGCCAGCAGTTTATCGGGGACTAGCGGGAGGGCCTACGAGCAGTACTTC.